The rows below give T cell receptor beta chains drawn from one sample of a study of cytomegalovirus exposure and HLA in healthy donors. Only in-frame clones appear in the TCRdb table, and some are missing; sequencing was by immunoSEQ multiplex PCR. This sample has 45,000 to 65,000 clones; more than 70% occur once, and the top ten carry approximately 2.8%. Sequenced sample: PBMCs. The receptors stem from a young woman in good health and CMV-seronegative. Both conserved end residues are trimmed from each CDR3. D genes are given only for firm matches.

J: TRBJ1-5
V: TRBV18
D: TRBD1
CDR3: ASSPSSGTGERPQH

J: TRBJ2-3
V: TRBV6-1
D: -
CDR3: ASVRLTTDTQY

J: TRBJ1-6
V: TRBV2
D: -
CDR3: ASSPSSYNSPLH

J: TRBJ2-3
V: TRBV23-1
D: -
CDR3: ASIPCPSDTI

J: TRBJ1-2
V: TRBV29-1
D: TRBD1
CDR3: SVEGLGDSSNYGYT

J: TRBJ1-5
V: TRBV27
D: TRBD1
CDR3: ASSWTGRQPQH

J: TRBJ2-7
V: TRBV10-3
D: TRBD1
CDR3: AICPGTGSYEQY

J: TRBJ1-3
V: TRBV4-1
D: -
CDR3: ASSLAEGVRNTIY

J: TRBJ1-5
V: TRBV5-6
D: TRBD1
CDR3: ASSFFLDRTTQPQH

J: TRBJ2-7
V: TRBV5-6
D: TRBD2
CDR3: ASSLGTSGSWSEQY

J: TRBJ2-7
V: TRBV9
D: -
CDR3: ASSLGGGTYEQY

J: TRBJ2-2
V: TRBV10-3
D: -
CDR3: AISDGGSGVRNTGELF

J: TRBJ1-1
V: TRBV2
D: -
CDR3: ASHTEFEAF

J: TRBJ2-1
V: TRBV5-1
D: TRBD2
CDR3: ASSLGGTSGSNEQF

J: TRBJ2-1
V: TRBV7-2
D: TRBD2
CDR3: ASSLWREGNEQF

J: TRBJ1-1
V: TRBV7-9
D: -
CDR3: ASSLGPGTLNTEAF

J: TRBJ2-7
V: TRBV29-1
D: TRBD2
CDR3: SVAGRALVEQY

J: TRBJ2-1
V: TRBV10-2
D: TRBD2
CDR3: ASSGWTSGSSWNEQF

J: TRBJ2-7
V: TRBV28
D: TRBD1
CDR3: ASRRQGSYEQY

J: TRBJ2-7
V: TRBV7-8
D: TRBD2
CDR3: ASQGRERSYEQY

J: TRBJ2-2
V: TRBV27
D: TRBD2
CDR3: ASKGLASSTGELF

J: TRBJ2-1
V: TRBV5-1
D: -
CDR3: ASSSTRNSNEQF

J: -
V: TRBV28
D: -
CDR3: ASHSRGLSYEQY

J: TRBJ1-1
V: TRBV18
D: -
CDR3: ASSLGGRNTEAF

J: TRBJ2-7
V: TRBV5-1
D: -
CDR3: ASKGDPSTYEQY

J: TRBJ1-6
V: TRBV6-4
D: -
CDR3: ASSEGLLNSPLH

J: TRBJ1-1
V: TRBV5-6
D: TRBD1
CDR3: ASSPRARGQAF

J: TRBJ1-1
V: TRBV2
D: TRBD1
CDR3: ASSGTGGMNTEAF

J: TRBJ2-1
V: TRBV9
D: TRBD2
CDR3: ASSVGAGVDNEQF

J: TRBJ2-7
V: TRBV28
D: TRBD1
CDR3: ASSIGTDSYEQY

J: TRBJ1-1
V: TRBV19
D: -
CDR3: ASSIAMNTEAF

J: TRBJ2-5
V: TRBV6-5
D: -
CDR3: ASSYGREKTQY

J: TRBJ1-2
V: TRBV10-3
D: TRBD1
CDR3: ATQAGGFNYGYT

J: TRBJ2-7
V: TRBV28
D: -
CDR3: ASSLLPTYYEQY

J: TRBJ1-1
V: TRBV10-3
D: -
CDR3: AISESIESTEAF

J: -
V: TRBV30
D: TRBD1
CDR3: ARSTGTGGPYEQY

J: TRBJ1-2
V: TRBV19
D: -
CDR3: ASSIDNRENYGYT

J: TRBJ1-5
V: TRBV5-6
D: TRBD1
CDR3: ASSPGTGDYQPQH

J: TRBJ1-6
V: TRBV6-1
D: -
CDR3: ASTTTYNSPLH

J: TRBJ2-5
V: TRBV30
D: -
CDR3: AFTGIRGGLQETQY

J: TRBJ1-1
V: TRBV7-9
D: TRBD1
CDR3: ASSSQTGVNTEAF